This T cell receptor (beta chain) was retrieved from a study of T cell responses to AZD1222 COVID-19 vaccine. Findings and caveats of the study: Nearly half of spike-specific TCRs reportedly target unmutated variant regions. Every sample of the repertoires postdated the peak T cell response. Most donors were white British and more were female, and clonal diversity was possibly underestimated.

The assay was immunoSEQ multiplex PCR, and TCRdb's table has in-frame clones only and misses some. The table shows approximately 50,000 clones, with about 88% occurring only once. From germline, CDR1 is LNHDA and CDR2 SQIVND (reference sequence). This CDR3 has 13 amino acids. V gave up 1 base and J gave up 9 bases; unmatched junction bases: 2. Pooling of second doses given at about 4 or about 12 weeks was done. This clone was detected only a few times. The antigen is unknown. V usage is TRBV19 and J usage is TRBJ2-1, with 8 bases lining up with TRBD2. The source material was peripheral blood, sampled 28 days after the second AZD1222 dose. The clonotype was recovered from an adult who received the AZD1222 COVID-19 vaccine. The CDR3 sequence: CASSIGTSSEQFF. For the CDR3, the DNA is TGTGCCAGTAGTATAGGGACTAGCTCTGAGCAGTTCTTC.